The clone carrying this T cell receptor beta chain was observed a handful of times. The authors ran a second PCR of roughly 6 to 11 cycles using a sample-barcoded 5' primer and a J-beta primer mix. TCRdb re-analysed the 5' RACE reads in MiXCR, keeping a single row per CDR3 protein. The sample lists fewer than 800,000 distinct CDR3 sequences; around half were seen once. This entry is derived from a study of blood T cells in healthy people across ages. There were at least 6 micrograms of total RNA extracted from every sample. Between the trimmed V and J ends, which lost 6 bases and 0 bases, there was a span of 11 bases. This CDR3 comprises 14 residues. Per germline, CDR1 DFQATT and CDR2 SNEGSKA (reference sequence).

The sequencing sample was made of blood. This TCR came from a woman aged 55-69 years in good health. This rearrangement joins TRBV20-1 to TRBJ2-2; D is unclear. The CDR3 DNA reads TGCAGTGCCCCGCTCCGTTCGAACACCGGGGAGCTGTTTTTT. Amino acids: CSAPLRSNTGELFF.